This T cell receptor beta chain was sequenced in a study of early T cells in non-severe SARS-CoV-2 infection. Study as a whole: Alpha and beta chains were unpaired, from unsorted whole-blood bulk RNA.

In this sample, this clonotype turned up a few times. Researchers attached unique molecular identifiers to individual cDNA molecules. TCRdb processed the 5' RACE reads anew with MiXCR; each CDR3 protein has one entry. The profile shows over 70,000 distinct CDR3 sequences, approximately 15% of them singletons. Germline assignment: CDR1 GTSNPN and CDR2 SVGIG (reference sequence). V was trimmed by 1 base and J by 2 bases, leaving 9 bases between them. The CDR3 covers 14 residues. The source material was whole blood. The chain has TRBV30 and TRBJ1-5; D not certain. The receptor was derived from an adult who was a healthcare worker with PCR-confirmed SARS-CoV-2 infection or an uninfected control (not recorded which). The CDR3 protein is CAWSEWQGNQPQHF. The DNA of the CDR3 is TGTGCCTGGAGTGAGTGGCAAGGCAATCAGCCCCAGCATTTT.